These 6 T cell receptor beta chains originate from one sample sequenced in a study of graft-versus-host responses after intestinal transplantation. Profiling relied on immunoSEQ multiplex PCR, and the TCRdb table lists in-frame clones only, not all of them. The data contain some 97,000 clones, roughly 87% of them seen just once; the ten biggest clones take up 0.95%. For these receptors, no antigen is known. This sample comprised unstimulated CD4+ T cells sorted from spleen or lymph node cells, obtained before transplant. All receptors derive from a human donor who was the organ donor for an intestinal transplant.

The rearrangement uses TRBV19 and TRBJ2-7; D gene ambiguous. V was cut by 4 bases and J by 5 bases, with 6 bases left in between. The CDR3 covers 11 residues. Germline loops: CDR1 LNHDA, CDR2 SQIVND (reference sequence). The CDR3 DNA reads as TGTGCCAGTAGTACTAGAAACGAGCAGTACTTC. Translated: CASSTRNEQYF.

This chain links TRBV5-4 with TRBJ2-1; 11 bases agree with TRBD1. Germline loops: CDR1 SGHNT, CDR2 YYREEE (reference sequence). Trimming removed 4 bases from V and 6 bases from J; junction bases left unmatched: 6. The CDR3 spans 15 residues. The chain's CDR3 is CASSMGQGVVNEQFF. The CDR3 DNA is TGTGCCAGCAGCATGGGACAGGGGGTGGTCAATGAGCAGTTCTTC.

The CDR3 is CASSFGTGGNYEQYF. CDR3 bases: TGTGCCAGCAGCTTTGGGACAGGGGGAAACTACGAGCAGTACTTC. The chain recombines TRBV11-2 with TRBJ2-7; TRBD1 agrees at 11 bases. Germline V gene lookup returns CDR1 SGHAT and CDR2 FQNNGV. The CDR3 totals 15 residues. After removal of 3 bases from V and 3 bases from J, the junction contained 4 bases not matched to a gene.

This clone occurred once. The chain employs TRBV5-5 and TRBJ2-7, with D unresolved. V shed 0 bases and J shed 0 bases, with 10 bases lying between them. CDR1 is SGHKS, CDR2 YYEKEE, per germline (reference sequence). The length of the CDR3 is 15 residues. CDR3 sequence reads: CASSLGLLSSYEQYF. The DNA for the CDR3 is TGTGCCAGCAGCTTGGGCCTACTCAGCTCCTACGAGCAGTACTTC.

The chain carries TRBV30 and TRBJ1-2; D not resolved. The CDR3 extends over 13 amino acids. V was shortened by 4 bases and J by 6 bases, with 15 bases between the two germline ends. CDR1 is GTSNPN, CDR2 SVGIG, per germline (reference sequence). The DNA for the CDR3 is TGTGCCTGGACCCCGGCCCAGCTCCATGGCTACACCTTC. Residues: CAWTPAQLHGYTF.

This sequence joins TRBV29-1 and TRBJ2-5, with 11 bases aligning to TRBD2. There are 14 residues in the CDR3. The trim removed 6 bases at V and 2 bases at J, leaving 5 bases unmatched. Germline V gene lookup returns CDR1 SQVTM and CDR2 ANQGSEA. The DNA of the CDR3 is TGCAGCGTCTCGGGACTAGCGGTTCAAGAGACCCAGTACTTC. Protein product: CSVSGLAVQETQYF.